This TCR beta chain came from a study of cytotoxic CD8 clonotypes in ibrutinib-treated CLL. Study-wide background: The patients, under twelve relapsed/refractory and roughly 15 treatment-naive, included around 17 who were IGHV unmutated. Outcomes included 25 or so partial and 2 complete responses; after median roughly 71 months, roughly 14 stayed remitted and 12 progressed.

Study-level points and caveats: Investigators sampled sustained-remission and progressing patients at differing times. Relative to age-matched healthy donors, clonality at baseline was higher, and it tracked circulating CD8+ T-cell counts.

The sample holds a few counts of this clone. No antigen is known for it. CDR3 length: 16 residues. The V gene's germline CDR1 is SGHRS and CDR2 YFSETQ. Trimming took 0 bases from V and 4 from J; bases not matched to a gene: 5. Clones were sequenced by immunoSEQ multiplex PCR, and TCRdb holds only the in-frame ones, with some missing. The table records fewer than 55,000 clones, around 60% of them present only once. The chain links TRBV5-1 to TRBJ2-1; TRBD2 matches at 9 bases. Specimen: PBMCs, collected after 24 months of ibrutinib treatment. The receptor comes from a human donor with chronic lymphocytic leukemia. This CDR3 is CASSLVSAGGYNEQFF. In DNA, the CDR3 is TGCGCCAGCAGCTTGGTTTCAGCGGGGGGTTACAATGAGCAGTTCTTC. The full variable domain, its missing parts supplied by reference TRBV5-1 and TRBJ2-1, is KAGVTQTPRYLIKTRGQQVTLSCSPISGHRSVSWYQQTPGQGLQFLFEYFSETQRNKGNFPGRFSGRQFSNSRSEMNVSTLELGDSALYLCASSLVSAGGYNEQFFGPGTRLTVL.